The subject of this entry is one T cell receptor (beta chain). TCRdb analysed the 5' RACE reads with MiXCR anew, one entry per CDR3 protein. The table includes approximately 110,000 distinct CDR3 sequences, roughly 18% detected once. These data originate in a study of human T cells and chemical hapten exposure. From whole blood left unfractionated, total RNA was extracted. V lost 2 bases to trimming and J lost 5 bases, with 9 bases between them. The CDR3 length is 13 residues. Germline V lookup: CDR1 SGHTA, CDR2 FQGTGA. The V call is TRBV7-3, the J call TRBJ2-5, with a possible D match to TRBD1 (6 bases). This clonotype was obtained from a human donor in good health. The chain's CDR3 is CASSLARGETQYF. CDR3 in DNA: TGTGCCAGCAGCTTAGCTAGGGGGGAGACCCAGTACTTC.